Listed below are T cell receptor beta chains from one sample, sequenced in a study of T cell responses to AZD1222 COVID-19 vaccine. The assay was immunoSEQ multiplex PCR, and TCRdb's table has in-frame clones only and misses some. Of about 130,000 clones listed, approximately 90% are singletons. The material was peripheral blood, obtained on day 0 of AZD1222 vaccination. The receptors stem from an adult in good health. The CDR3 runs from the conserved cysteine through the conserved F or W. A D gene is named only where the DNA matches it firmly. Clone size is stated in some rows and not others, as once, few, many or a class when expanded.

clone size: few; D gene: .; V gene: TRBV9; J gene: TRBJ1-2; CDR3 protein: CASSPSQVGYGYTF; CDR3 DNA: TGTGCCAGCAGCCCTAGTCAGGTGGGCTATGGCTACACCTTC
clone size: .; D gene: .; V gene: TRBV24-1; J gene: TRBJ2-1; CDR3 protein: CANGTNNEQFF; CDR3 DNA: TGTGCCAACGGGACAAACAATGAGCAGTTCTTC
clone size: .; D gene: .; V gene: TRBV15; J gene: TRBJ2-5; CDR3 protein: CATSRFRGDGETQYF; CDR3 DNA: TGTGCCACCAGCAGATTCCGCGGAGATGGAGAGACCCAGTACTTC
clone size: .; D gene: .; V gene: TRBV18; J gene: TRBJ2-7; CDR3 protein: CASSPPGRGNFEQYF; CDR3 DNA: TGTGCCAGCTCACCACCGGGCAGGGGTAATTTCGAGCAGTACTTC
clone size: .; D gene: TRBD1; V gene: TRBV2; J gene: TRBJ1-3; CDR3 protein: CASSSRTGEVSGNTIYF; CDR3 DNA: TGTGCCAGCAGTTCGAGGACAGGGGAAGTCTCTGGAAACACCATATATTTT
clone size: .; D gene: .; V gene: TRBV12-3/TRBV12-4; J gene: TRBJ1-2; CDR3 protein: CASSLEGYGYTF; CDR3 DNA: TGTGCCAGCAGTTTGGAGGGCTATGGCTACACCTTC
clone size: .; D gene: .; V gene: TRBV6-2/TRBV6-3; J gene: TRBJ1-5; CDR3 protein: CASSYGRLDQPQHF; CDR3 DNA: TGTGCCAGCAGTTACGGCAGGCTTGATCAGCCCCAGCATTTT
clone size: .; D gene: .; V gene: TRBV27; J gene: TRBJ2-7; CDR3 protein: CASSLGHEQYF; CDR3 DNA: TGTGCCAGCAGTTTAGGTCACGAGCAGTACTTC
clone size: .; D gene: TRBD1; V gene: TRBV3-1/TRBV3-2; J gene: TRBJ2-1; CDR3 protein: CASSATGAQFF; CDR3 DNA: TGTGCCAGCAGCGCAACAGGGGCGCAGTTCTTC
clone size: .; D gene: .; V gene: TRBV28; J gene: TRBJ1-4; CDR3 protein: CASSLTQGHEKLFF; CDR3 DNA: TGTGCCAGCAGTTTAACCCAAGGGCATGAAAAACTGTTTTTT
clone size: .; D gene: .; V gene: TRBV28; J gene: TRBJ2-7; CDR3 protein: CAAGGGYEQYF; CDR3 DNA: TGTGCCGCAGGTGGAGGGTACGAGCAGTACTTC
clone size: .; D gene: TRBD1; V gene: TRBV28; J gene: TRBJ1-2; CDR3 protein: CASAPGDRNYGYTF; CDR3 DNA: TGTGCCAGCGCCCCGGGGGACAGAAATTATGGCTACACCTTC
clone size: .; D gene: .; V gene: TRBV6-2/TRBV6-3; J gene: TRBJ1-1; CDR3 protein: CASSLTVGGTEAFF; CDR3 DNA: TGTGCCAGCAGCCTGACGGTGGGAGGCACTGAAGCTTTCTTT
clone size: .; D gene: .; V gene: TRBV21-1; J gene: TRBJ2-1; CDR3 protein: CASSKPQDRNNEQFF; CDR3 DNA: TGTGCCAGCAGCAAACCCCAGGACAGGAACAATGAGCAGTTCTTC
clone size: .; D gene: .; V gene: TRBV12-3/TRBV12-4; J gene: TRBJ1-2; CDR3 protein: CASHGVIGGYTF; CDR3 DNA: TGTGCCAGCCACGGCGTTATAGGTGGCTACACCTTC
clone size: .; D gene: .; V gene: TRBV28; J gene: TRBJ1-2; CDR3 protein: CASSLVQGSYTF; CDR3 DNA: TGTGCCAGCAGTTTGGTTCAGGGGAGCTACACCTTC
clone size: .; D gene: .; V gene: TRBV5-4; J gene: TRBJ1-2; CDR3 protein: CASRPRDSNYGYTF; CDR3 DNA: TGTGCCAGCAGACCCAGGGATTCTAACTATGGCTACACCTTC
clone size: once; D gene: TRBD1; V gene: TRBV7-9; J gene: TRBJ2-2; CDR3 protein: CASTNGQGRTGELFF; CDR3 DNA: TGTGCCAGCACCAATGGACAGGGTCGAACCGGGGAGCTGTTTTTT
clone size: .; D gene: .; V gene: TRBV28; J gene: TRBJ1-5; CDR3 protein: CASRLVSNSNQPQHF; CDR3 DNA: TGTGCCAGCAGGCTGGTCTCAAATAGCAATCAGCCCCAGCATTTT
clone size: once; D gene: .; V gene: TRBV19; J gene: TRBJ2-4; CDR3 protein: CASSTWPELAKNIQYF; CDR3 DNA: TGTGCCAGTAGTACATGGCCAGAACTAGCCAAAAACATTCAGTACTTC
clone size: .; D gene: .; V gene: TRBV12-3/TRBV12-4; J gene: TRBJ1-3; CDR3 protein: CASRLRSGNTIYF; CDR3 DNA: TGTGCCAGCCGCCTGAGATCCGGAAACACCATATATTTT
clone size: .; D gene: .; V gene: TRBV19; J gene: TRBJ1-2; CDR3 protein: CASNPGTYYGYTF; CDR3 DNA: TGTGCCAGTAACCCCGGGACCTATTATGGCTACACCTTC
clone size: .; D gene: .; V gene: TRBV6-6; J gene: TRBJ2-7; CDR3 protein: CASSSSSGLEQYF; CDR3 DNA: TGTGCCAGCAGTTCCTCTTCGGGGCTCGAGCAGTACTTC
clone size: .; D gene: TRBD2; V gene: TRBV3-1/TRBV3-2; J gene: TRBJ2-5; CDR3 protein: CASSQLAGKETQYF; CDR3 DNA: TGTGCCAGCAGCCAGCTAGCGGGGAAAGAGACCCAGTACTTC
clone size: .; D gene: TRBD1; V gene: TRBV6-6; J gene: TRBJ1-1; CDR3 protein: CASSPGGIRTEAFF; CDR3 DNA: TGTGCCAGCTCCCCAGGGGGGATTCGCACTGAAGCTTTCTTT
clone size: .; D gene: TRBD1; V gene: TRBV20-1; J gene: TRBJ1-6; CDR3 protein: CSASGDRDNSPLHF; CDR3 DNA: TGCAGTGCTAGTGGGGACAGGGATAATTCACCCCTCCACTTT
clone size: .; D gene: .; V gene: TRBV11-2; J gene: TRBJ1-3; CDR3 protein: CASLRGMSGNTIYF; CDR3 DNA: TGTGCCAGCCTGCGGGGTATGTCTGGAAACACCATATATTTT
clone size: .; D gene: .; V gene: TRBV12-3/TRBV12-4; J gene: TRBJ2-5; CDR3 protein: CASLSRVGETQYF; CDR3 DNA: TGTGCCAGCCTGAGTAGGGTGGGAGAGACCCAGTACTTC
clone size: few; D gene: .; V gene: TRBV19; J gene: TRBJ2-3; CDR3 protein: CASSYRRGSTDTQYF; CDR3 DNA: TGTGCCAGTAGTTATCGCAGAGGATCCACAGATACGCAGTATTTT
clone size: .; D gene: .; V gene: TRBV28; J gene: TRBJ2-7; CDR3 protein: CASSPPGLSFPYEQYF; CDR3 DNA: TGTGCCAGCAGCCCCCCGGGACTCTCCTTTCCCTACGAGCAGTACTTC
clone size: .; D gene: .; V gene: TRBV4-2; J gene: TRBJ1-3; CDR3 protein: CASSQGEGEGNTIYF; CDR3 DNA: TGTGCCAGCAGCCAAGGGGAAGGGGAGGGAAACACCATATATTTT
clone size: .; D gene: TRBD1; V gene: TRBV7-8; J gene: TRBJ1-5; CDR3 protein: CASSYRDRVGQPQHF; CDR3 DNA: TGTGCCAGCAGCTACCGGGACAGGGTGGGACAGCCCCAGCATTTT
clone size: .; D gene: TRBD1; V gene: TRBV5-8; J gene: TRBJ1-4; CDR3 protein: CASGTGGEKLFF; CDR3 DNA: TGTGCCAGTGGGACAGGGGGAGAAAAACTGTTTTTT
clone size: .; D gene: TRBD1; V gene: TRBV6-5; J gene: TRBJ1-2; CDR3 protein: CASSTHPQGIYGYTF; CDR3 DNA: TGTGCCAGCAGTACACACCCACAGGGGATCTATGGCTACACCTTC
clone size: .; D gene: TRBD2; V gene: TRBV19; J gene: TRBJ2-3; CDR3 protein: CASRKTSGGEDTQYF; CDR3 DNA: TGTGCCAGTAGGAAGACTAGCGGGGGTGAAGATACGCAGTATTTT
clone size: .; D gene: .; V gene: TRBV4-2; J gene: TRBJ2-2; CDR3 protein: CASSLGGPGTGELFF; CDR3 DNA: TGTGCCAGCAGCCTTGGGGGGCCCGGCACCGGGGAGCTGTTTTTT
clone size: .; D gene: .; V gene: TRBV9; J gene: TRBJ1-2; CDR3 protein: CASSVDRAYGYTF; CDR3 DNA: TGTGCCAGCAGCGTAGACAGGGCCTATGGCTACACCTTC
clone size: .; D gene: TRBD1; V gene: TRBV5-5; J gene: TRBJ1-2; CDR3 protein: CASSTTGVDGYTF; CDR3 DNA: TGTGCCAGCAGTACGACAGGGGTCGATGGCTACACCTTC
clone size: .; D gene: .; V gene: TRBV30; J gene: TRBJ1-4; CDR3 protein: CAWSVLGQGGEKLFF; CDR3 DNA: TGTGCCTGGAGTGTACTGGGGCAGGGTGGTGAAAAACTGTTTTTT